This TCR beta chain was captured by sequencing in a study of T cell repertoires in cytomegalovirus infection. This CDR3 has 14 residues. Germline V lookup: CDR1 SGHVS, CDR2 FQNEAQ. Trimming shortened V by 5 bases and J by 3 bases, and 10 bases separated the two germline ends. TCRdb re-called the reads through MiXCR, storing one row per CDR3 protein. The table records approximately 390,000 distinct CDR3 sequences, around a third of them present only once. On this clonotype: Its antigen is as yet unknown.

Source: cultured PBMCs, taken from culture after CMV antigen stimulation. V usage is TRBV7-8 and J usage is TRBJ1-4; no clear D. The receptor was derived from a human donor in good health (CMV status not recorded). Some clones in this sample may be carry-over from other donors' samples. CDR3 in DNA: TGTGCCAGCAGCCAACAGAGTTCTAATGAAAAACTGTTTTTT. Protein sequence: CASSQQSSNEKLFF.